The 30 T cell receptor beta chains presented below share a single source sample, sequenced in a study of T cell responses to AZD1222 COVID-19 vaccine (dated by TCRdb to 2020 to 2022). Library method: the immunoSEQ multiplex PCR assay. TCRdb carries this immuneACCESS record with in-frame sequences only. Its versions omit some clonotypes, under half of them owing to an unresolved V gene in the studies checked, with the rest unexplained. The table for this sample lists 150,000 to 200,000 clones; about 91% of them were counted only once. The ten most abundant clones make up approximately 1.2% of the sample. The time point label on this specimen signifies: about 28 days (+/-7) after the second vaccine dose. The input for sequencing was peripheral blood, taken 28 days after the second AZD1222 dose. These receptors came from an adult who received the AZD1222 COVID-19 vaccine.

The genes are TRBV6-6 and TRBJ2-7, with D perhaps matching TRBD1 (5 bases). The length of the CDR3 is 13 residues. Germline V gene sequence: CDR1 MNHNY, CDR2 SVGAGI (reference sequence). V gave up 0 bases and J gave up 5 bases, with 8 bases separating them. CDR3 nucleotide sequence: TGTGCCAGCAGTTACTCCAGGGAAAACGAGCAGTACTTC. This encodes CASSYSRENEQYF.

The chain is built from TRBV4-1 and TRBJ1-2, with D unresolved. The CDR3 is 15 amino acids. V lost 0 bases and J 4 bases, leaving 12 bases between the germline ends. Germline V CDR1 and CDR2: MGHRA, YSYEKL. The CDR3 spells CASSQDRAEGYGYTF. CDR3 sequence (DNA): TGCGCCAGCAGCCAAGACCGGGCCGAGGGCTATGGCTACACCTTC.

For this clone: The junction does not match germline at one end; this may be a read error. The chain combines TRBV20-1 with TRBJ1-1; a possible D gene is TRBD1 (5 bases). Germline V CDR1 and CDR2: DFQATT, SNEGSKA (reference sequence). The CDR3 is made up of 9 amino acids. The CDR3 DNA reads TGCAGTGCTAGCAGGGCGCGGACTTTT. Amino acids: CSASRARTF.

The chain uses TRBV6-6 and TRBJ1-1, with D tentatively TRBD1 (6 bases). Germline V gene data show CDR1 as MNHNY and CDR2 as SVGAGI (reference sequence). The CDR3 runs 11 residues. The V end was cut by 10 bases, the J end by 1 base, with 7 bases between. The CDR3 spells CATRGNTEAFF. The CDR3 nucleotides read TGTGCCACCAGGGGGAACACTGAAGCTTTCTTT.

DNA of the CDR3: TGTGCCAGCAGTGGTCTTGAGGGTTCCTACGAGCAGTACTTC. It specifies CASSGLEGSYEQYF. The chain recombines TRBV2 with TRBJ2-7, with D possibly matching TRBD2 (5 bases). The CDR3 runs to 14 residues. Germline loops: CDR1 SNHLY, CDR2 FYNNEI. V lost 4 bases and J lost 1, with 11 bases in between. Based on the CDR3 plus reference TRBV2 and TRBJ2-7, the full variable domain is EPEVTQTPSHQVTQMGQEVILRCVPISNHLYFYWYRQILGQKVEFLVSFYNNEISEKSEIFDDQFSVERPDGSNFTLKIRSTKLEDSAMYFCASSGLEGSYEQYFGPGTRLTVT.

The genes are TRBV6-5 and TRBJ1-6, with D possibly being TRBD1 (5 bases). Trimming shortened V by 6 bases and J by 14 bases, and 14 bases separated the two germline ends. CDR3 size: 12 residues. In germline, CDR1 is MNHEY, CDR2 SVGAGI. DNA of the CDR3: TGTGCCAGCAGCTACCCCCAGGGCACCCTCCACTTT. Protein product: CASSYPQGTLHF.

The chain recombines TRBV28 with TRBJ1-2; no definite D call. Germline V lookup: CDR1 MDHEN, CDR2 SYDVKM. CDR3 size: 13 residues. The germline V and J ends were trimmed by 8 bases and 8 bases, with 18 bases remaining between them. Here the CDR3 DNA reads TGTGCCAGCGCCGCTCCCTCGGCGCGAGGCTACACCTTC. Its translation: CASAAPSARGYTF.

The V gene is TRBV19, the J gene TRBJ2-2; the D is unclear. The CDR3 is 20 residues long. V was cut by 5 bases and J by 1 base, with 26 bases left in between. Germline CDR1 and CDR2: LNHDA and SQIVND (reference sequence). CDR3 nucleotides: TGTGCCAGTAGTCCCAAGGTCGGCAAGGTTTCCTTCGAGAACACCGGGGAGCTGTTTTTT. It is translated as CASSPKVGKVSFENTGELFF.

This clone was seen only once. This chain links TRBV19 with TRBJ2-3; perhaps TRBD1 as D (6 bases). The length of the CDR3 is 12 residues. The germline V and J ends were trimmed by 11 bases and 6 bases, with 15 bases remaining between them. The germline V gene encodes CDR1 LNHDA and CDR2 SQIVND (reference sequence). The CDR3 loop reads CASSWGPDTQYF. CDR3 nucleotides: TGTGCCTCATCTTGGGGGCCCGATACGCAGTATTTT.

The chain has TRBV30 and TRBJ2-7, with D possibly matching TRBD1 (6 bases). Per the germline V gene, CDR1 is GTSNPN and CDR2 is SVGIG (reference sequence). The V gene lost 0 bases and the J gene lost 3 bases, with 15 bases spanning the gap. CDR3 size: 15 residues. CDR3 residues: CAWSVINQGYYEQYF. The DNA of the CDR3 is TGTGCCTGGAGTGTCATCAATCAGGGGTACTACGAGCAGTACTTC.

V and J are TRBV2 and TRBJ2-1; TRBD2 aligns across 10 bases. This CDR3 contains 15 residues. V was clipped by 4 bases and J by 10 bases; unmatched bases: 10. The V gene's germline CDR1 is SNHLY and CDR2 FYNNEI. The CDR3 is CASSVLASGRGEQFF. The DNA for the CDR3 is TGTGCCAGCAGTGTTCTTGCTAGCGGGAGAGGGGAGCAGTTCTTC. The whole variable domain, remainder taken from reference TRBV2 and TRBJ2-1, is EPEVTQTPSHQVTQMGQEVILRCVPISNHLYFYWYRQILGQKVEFLVSFYNNEISEKSEIFDDQFSVERPDGSNFTLKIRSTKLEDSAMYFCASSVLASGRGEQFFGPGTRLTVL.

Worth noting for this clone: One end of the junction fails to match germline, which may point to a read error. The V and J genes are TRBV7-7 and TRBJ2-5; 9 bases agree with TRBD2. CDR1 and CDR2 from the germline V gene are SSHAT and FNYEAQ (reference sequence). The CDR3 covers 14 residues. CDR3 DNA sequence: TGTGCTAGCAGCCCCGCCGCGCGGGAGGGGACCCAGTACTTC. This sequence encodes CASSPAAREGTQYF.

The J gene is TRBJ2-6, the V gene TRBV10-3; 7 bases fit TRBD2. This CDR3 spans 18 amino acids. Germline loops: CDR1 ENHRY, CDR2 SYGVKD. V was clipped by 0 bases and J by 0 bases; unmatched bases: 5. The CDR3 loop reads CAISESAGASSGANVLTF. In DNA, the CDR3 is TGTGCCATCAGTGAGTCTGCGGGAGCGTCCTCTGGGGCCAACGTCCTGACTTTC.

This chain links TRBV3-1 (or the pseudogene TRBV3-2) with TRBJ1-1; TRBD1 aligns across 7 bases. Unmatched junction bases numbered 4, after V lost 0 bases and J lost 3 bases. This CDR3 is 15 amino acids long. Germline CDR1 and CDR2: LGHDT and YNNKEL (reference sequence). CDR3 DNA: TGTGCCAGCAGCCAAGACTTTGGGACAGACACTGAAGCTTTCTTT. Translated, it gives CASSQDFGTDTEAFF.

This chain joins TRBV27 and TRBJ2-3; no clear D gene. The germline gives CDR1 MNHEY, CDR2 SMNVEV (reference sequence). This CDR3 is 13 amino acids long. The V end was cut by 5 bases, the J end by 2 bases, with 8 bases between. The CDR3 here is CASSPPTTDTQYF. CDR3 nucleotide sequence: TGTGCCAGCAGTCCCCCAACCACAGATACGCAGTATTTT.

V gene TRBV5-1 combines with J gene TRBJ2-3; D could derive from TRBD1 or TRBD2 (7 bases each). Germline assignment: CDR1 SGHRS and CDR2 YFSETQ. The V gene lost 7 bases and the J gene lost 6 bases, with 18 bases spanning the gap. The CDR3 covers 14 residues. The chain's CDR3 is CASALQGGGDTQYF. CDR3 coding DNA: TGCGCCAGCGCCCTCCAGGGGGGAGGGGATACGCAGTATTTT.

The chain is built from TRBV2 and TRBJ1-2; a weak D match, TRBD1 (5 bases). V was clipped by 3 bases and J by 0 bases, with 8 bases between them. CDR1 and CDR2 from the germline V gene are SNHLY and FYNNEI. The CDR3 consists of 14 residues. CDR3 sequence (DNA): TGTGCCAGCAGTGAGGGCAGGGCTAACTATGGCTACACCTTC. This encodes CASSEGRANYGYTF.

The CDR3 DNA reads TGCGCCAGCAGCATCCCCCGGGGCCCAGAGACCCAGTACTTC. Translation gives CASSIPRGPETQYF. This rearrangement joins TRBV5-1 to TRBJ2-5, with D tentatively TRBD1 or TRBD2 (5 bases each). Trimming removed 4 bases from V and 4 bases from J, with 14 bases in between. CDR1 and CDR2 (germline): SGHRS, YFSETQ. This CDR3 spans 14 amino acids.

The rearrangement links TRBV6-5 to TRBJ1-1, with 11 bases aligning to TRBD1. The CDR3 length is 15 residues. Germline loops: CDR1 MNHEY, CDR2 SVGAGI. The V gene end was trimmed by 8 bases and the J gene end by 4 bases; junction bases not matched to a gene: 9. The CDR3 region is CASLTWTGGTTEAFF. For the CDR3, the DNA is TGTGCCAGCCTAACCTGGACAGGGGGCACCACTGAAGCTTTCTTT.

The DNA of the CDR3 is TGCGCCAGCAGCCAAGCCCGGACTAGCGGGAGCGACGAGCAGTACTTC. This gives the protein CASSQARTSGSDEQYF. The chain is built from TRBV4-3 and TRBJ2-7; 13 nucleotides agree with TRBD2. The CDR3 has 16 amino acids. Germline V gene data show CDR1 as LGHNA and CDR2 as YSLEER. V shed 1 base and J 5 bases; nucleotides not matched to a gene: 5.

The chain joins TRBV7-9 to TRBJ2-1, with 12 bases fitting TRBD2. J gave up 5 bases and V 4 bases, and 3 bases lay outside the gene matches. Germline loops: CDR1 SEHNR, CDR2 FQNEAQ (reference sequence). This CDR3 spans 15 amino acids. The CDR3 DNA is TGTGCCAGCAGCTCGACTAGCGGGGGCCACAATGAGCAGTTCTTC. This encodes CASSSTSGGHNEQFF.

This clone was counted at least ten times. The chain employs TRBV6-4 and TRBJ2-2; TRBD1 might be the D (5 bases). The V gene's germline CDR1 is MRHNA and CDR2 SNTAGT. This CDR3 has 13 residues. Trimming took 4 bases from V and 3 from J, leaving 6 bases between them. The CDR3 loop is CASSVGDTGELFF. CDR3 DNA sequence: TGTGCCAGCAGTGTAGGGGACACCGGGGAGCTGTTTTTT.

This clone qualifies as medium-sized. The CDR3 loop reads CASSPIQGWGVNTEAFF. The CDR3 coding sequence is TGTGCCAGCAGCCCTATACAGGGGTGGGGTGTGAACACTGAAGCTTTCTTT. The gene calls are TRBV6-2 or TRBV6-3 and TRBJ1-1; 7 bases line up with TRBD1. V shed 6 bases, J shed 0 bases, and the junction held 13 bases outside the gene matches. CDR1 is MNHEY and CDR2 is SVGEGT in the germline V gene. This CDR3 is 17 amino acids long.

The CDR3 is CAYQKGATNEKLFF. DNA for the CDR3: TGTGCATACCAGAAGGGTGCAACTAATGAAAAACTGTTTTTT. The rearrangement links TRBV30 to TRBJ1-4, with D hard to call. This CDR3 comprises 14 residues. Germline V gene lookup returns CDR1 GTSNPN and CDR2 SVGIG (reference sequence).

V usage is TRBV5-1 and J usage is TRBJ2-3; 9 bases agree with TRBD2. The CDR3 length is 16 residues. CDR1 and CDR2 (germline): SGHRS, YFSETQ. J was trimmed by 1 base and V by 1 base; bases with no gene match: 4. CDR3 DNA sequence: TGCGCCAGCAGCTTGTCCGCTAGCGGGGGCACAGATACGCAGTATTTT. Protein sequence: CASSLSASGGTDTQYF.

The CDR3 DNA sequence: TGTGCCAGCAGCTCATTCCCCAATGAGCAGTTCTTC. This encodes CASSSFPNEQFF. This rearrangement joins TRBV4-2 to TRBJ2-1; D is uncertain. This CDR3 contains 12 residues. Germline CDR1 is LGHNA and CDR2 is YNFKEQ. Trimming removed 5 bases at V and 6 bases at J, with 8 bases between.

The J gene is TRBJ2-2, the V gene TRBV28, with TRBD1 matching 10 bases. Germline-derived CDR1 and CDR2 are MDHEN and SYDVKM. Unmatched junction bases numbered 6, after V lost 4 bases and J lost 4 bases. The CDR3 extends over 16 amino acids. CDR3 region: CASSSPGQGSTGELFF. The CDR3 region has the DNA TGTGCCAGCAGTTCTCCGGGACAGGGGTCCACCGGGGAGCTGTTTTTT.

The V gene is TRBV7-2, the J gene TRBJ1-1; D call uncertain. Trimming left V 1 base short and J 0 bases short, with 3 bases between. The CDR3 is 13 amino acids. The V gene's germline CDR1 is SGHTA and CDR2 FQGNSA. The CDR3 DNA reads as TGTGCCAGCAGCTTAGACGTGAACACTGAAGCTTTCTTT. It codes for CASSLDVNTEAFF.

The chain is built from TRBV25-1 and TRBJ2-1; 14 bases map to TRBD2. The CDR3 is 15 residues long. The V gene end was trimmed by 6 bases and the J gene end by 9 bases; junction bases not matched to a gene: 7. CDR1 and CDR2 from the germline V gene are MGHDK and SYGVNS. This chain's CDR3 is CASRTSGRAGSEQFF. DNA of the CDR3: TGTGCCAGCAGGACTAGCGGGAGGGCCGGGAGTGAGCAGTTCTTC.

This clone was seen just once. The sample has other DNA sequences that encode this CDR3 too. The gene calls are TRBV6-1 and TRBJ2-6; no firm D call. V was trimmed by 0 bases and J by 0 bases, leaving 3 bases between them. CDR1 is MNHNS, CDR2 SASEGT, per germline. The CDR3 spans 15 residues. CDR3 nucleotides: TGTGCCAGCAGTGAAGCAAGCTCTGGGGCCAACGTCCTGACTTTC. As protein: CASSEASSGANVLTF.